Following are 21 T cell receptor beta chains from one sample sequenced in a study of cytomegalovirus exposure and HLA in healthy donors. It was with 60 Vbeta and 13 Jbeta primers that the PCR ran. Libraries were prepared by immunoSEQ multiplex PCR; TCRdb keeps only in-frame clonotypes and omits some of them. The profile shows 120,000 or so clones, less than 85% of them singletons. Sequencing was carried out using PBMCs. All receptors come from a man in his forties in good health and CMV-seronegative.

The chain couples TRBV4-2 to TRBJ2-2; D perhaps matches TRBD2 (6 bases). CDR1 LGHNA and CDR2 YNFKEQ come from the germline V gene. The CDR3 extends over 15 amino acids. V was clipped by 2 bases and J by 0 bases, with 7 bases between them. The CDR3 protein is CASSQPGANTGELFF. The CDR3 nucleotides read TGTGCCAGCAGCCAACCGGGGGCGAACACCGGGGAGCTGTTTTTT.

The J gene is TRBJ1-1, the V gene TRBV27; D remains ambiguous. The CDR3 is made up of 13 amino acids. V lost 3 bases, J lost 7 bases, and 12 bases lay in between. From germline, CDR1 is MNHEY and CDR2 SMNVEV (reference sequence). The CDR3 loop reads CASSLVGSGEAFF. The CDR3 DNA sequence: TGTGCCAGCAGTTTGGTGGGGAGTGGTGAAGCTTTCTTT.

The rearrangement uses TRBV2 and TRBJ1-1; 8 bases map to TRBD1. Germline V gene sequence: CDR1 SNHLY, CDR2 FYNNEI. The CDR3 length is 14 residues. Trimming cost V 6 bases and J 7 bases; bases outside gene matches: 10. CDR3 DNA sequence: TGTGCCAGCAGACCGGACAGGGTGGCCTTTGAAGCTTTCTTT. Its protein is CASRPDRVAFEAFF. Full variable domain (outside the CDR3, taken from reference TRBV2 and TRBJ1-1): EPEVTQTPSHQVTQMGQEVILRCVPISNHLYFYWYRQILGQKVEFLVSFYNNEISEKSEIFDDQFSVERPDGSNFTLKIRSTKLEDSAMYFCASRPDRVAFEAFFGQGTRLTVV.

The J gene is TRBJ2-5, the V gene TRBV30; D possibly corresponds to TRBD2 (7 bases). With 0 bases removed from V and 4 bases from J, the gap between germline ends came to 15 bases. Germline lookup yields CDR1 GTSNPN and CDR2 SVGIG (reference sequence). The CDR3 totals 15 residues. DNA of the CDR3: TGTGCCTGGAGTGTAGGTGGGGGGGCGCCAGAGACCCAGTACTTC. Translating gives CAWSVGGGAPETQYF.

This clone was seen a few times. The chain combines TRBV2 with TRBJ2-3; a weak D match, TRBD2 (6 bases). The V end lost 2 bases, the J end lost 0 bases, and 15 bases lay between the germline ends. The germline CDR1 and CDR2 sequences are SNHLY and FYNNEI. The CDR3 is 17 amino acids. The CDR3: CASSERWRGTSTDTQYF. DNA for the CDR3: TGTGCCAGCAGTGAAAGGTGGAGGGGTACTAGCACAGATACGCAGTATTTT.

The chain is built from TRBV28 and TRBJ1-2; D possibly corresponds to TRBD1 (5 bases). Germline V gene lookup returns CDR1 MDHEN and CDR2 SYDVKM. Trimming stripped 5 bases from V and 1 base from J, with 14 bases between. CDR3 length: 15 residues. The CDR3 bases are TGTGCCAGCAGTCCAGGGAATCCGGTTAACTATGGCTACACCTTC. Its protein is CASSPGNPVNYGYTF.

This chain joins TRBV28 and TRBJ1-1; a weak D match, TRBD1 (5 bases). CDR3 length equals 17 residues. V lost 6 bases to trimming and J lost 0 bases, with 20 bases between them. Germline CDR1 is MDHEN and CDR2 is SYDVKM. The CDR3 loop is CASRLTSQGLVNTEAFF. The DNA for the CDR3 is TGTGCCAGCAGACTCACCAGTCAGGGATTAGTGAACACTGAAGCTTTCTTT.

This chain uses TRBV6-4 with TRBJ2-2; D may be TRBD1 (6 bases). The CDR3 runs to 15 residues. CDR1 is MRHNA and CDR2 is SNTAGT in the germline V gene. Trimming removed 3 bases from V and 1 base from J, with 9 bases in between. The CDR3 sequence is CASSEIGGNTGELFF. The CDR3 nucleotides are TGTGCCAGCAGTGAGATAGGGGGGAACACCGGGGAGCTGTTTTTT.

The chain combines TRBV6-6 with TRBJ2-5; 10 bases map to TRBD2. This CDR3 region has 15 residues. Germline-derived CDR1 and CDR2 are MNHNY and SVGAGI (reference sequence). With V trimmed by 4 bases and J by 4 bases, 6 bases remained unmatched. This CDR3 reads CASSLAGGGRETQYF. CDR3 DNA sequence: TGTGCCAGCAGTTTAGCGGGAGGAGGGAGAGAGACCCAGTACTTC.

This clone was recorded only once. The chain combines TRBV5-1 with TRBJ2-5; 7 nucleotides line up with TRBD2. Germline trimming cut 0 bases from V and 5 bases from J; bases unmatched to any gene: 4. Germline CDR1 and CDR2: SGHRS and YFSETQ. This CDR3 contains 14 residues. CDR3: CASSLGGGAETQYF. The CDR3 coding sequence is TGCGCCAGCAGCTTGGGCGGGGGTGCGGAGACCCAGTACTTC.

The chain is built from TRBV7-2 and TRBJ1-1, with TRBD1 as a possible D gene (6 bases). Germline CDR1 and CDR2: SGHTA and FQGNSA. V lost 5 bases, J lost 4 bases, and 11 bases lay in between. This CDR3 has 13 amino acids. CDR3 protein: CASSPRTVTEAFF. The CDR3 DNA is TGTGCCAGCAGCCCGAGGACAGTCACTGAAGCTTTCTTT.

V and J are TRBV4-2 and TRBJ1-4, with TRBD1 matching 7 bases. V lost 1 base and J lost 0; bases outside the gene matches: 11. The V gene's germline CDR1 is LGHNA and CDR2 YNFKEQ. CDR3 size: 19 residues. As DNA, the CDR3 is TGTGCCAGCAGCCAAGCCCCAGGGGGAAGTGGAACAACTAATGAAAAACTGTTTTTT. Protein: CASSQAPGGSGTTNEKLFF.

The chain employs TRBV9 and TRBJ2-3; 7 bases line up with TRBD2. This CDR3 has 17 residues. Looked up from germline, CDR1 is SGDLS and CDR2 is YYNGEE. Trimming removed 6 bases from V and 0 bases from J; junction bases left unmatched: 13. CDR3 nucleotide sequence: TGTGCCAGCACCCCTCTGGGATGGGGGGGGAGCACAGATACGCAGTATTTT. Translating it yields CASTPLGWGGSTDTQYF.

This chain connects TRBV28 to TRBJ1-2; the match to TRBD1 covers 8 bases. The length of the CDR3 is 15 residues. The V and J ends lost 4 bases and 2 bases, in that order; junction bases with no gene match: 6. Germline assignment: CDR1 MDHEN and CDR2 SYDVKM. The CDR3 DNA reads as TGTGCCAGCAGTTCCTCGGACAGGGCCAACTATGGCTACACCTTC. Its translation is CASSSSDRANYGYTF.

The chain carries TRBV18 and TRBJ1-1; TRBD1 is a possible D gene (6 bases). CDR3 size: 15 residues. V was shortened by 2 bases and J by 0 bases, with 10 bases between the two germline ends. CDR1 is KGHSH, CDR2 LQKENI, per germline. The CDR3 bases are TGTGCCAGCTCACCAGCAGGGGATATGAACACTGAAGCTTTCTTT. Residues: CASSPAGDMNTEAFF. Full variable domain (outside the CDR3, taken from reference TRBV18 and TRBJ1-1): NAGVMQNPRHLVRRRGQEARLRCSPMKGHSHVYWYRQLPEEGLKFMVYLQKENIIDESGMPKERFSAEFPKEGPSILRIQQVVRGDSAAYFCASSPAGDMNTEAFFGQGTRLTVV.

This rearrangement joins TRBV5-6 to TRBJ2-4, with 7 bases lining up with TRBD1. Germline lookup yields CDR1 SGHDT and CDR2 YYEEEE. V lost 1 base and J lost 0; bases outside the gene matches: 1. The CDR3 contains 15 residues. In DNA form, the CDR3 reads TGTGCCAGCAGCTTGAGGGGGCTAGCCAAAAACATTCAGTACTTC. This gives the protein CASSLRGLAKNIQYF.

V and J are TRBV15 and TRBJ2-2; D is unresolved. V was pared by 0 bases and J by 7 bases, with 6 bases between. Germline assignment: CDR1 LNHNV and CDR2 YYDKDF (reference sequence). The CDR3 length is 13 residues. The CDR3 loop is CATSREIGGELFF. The DNA of the CDR3 is TGTGCCACCAGCAGAGAAATCGGCGGGGAGCTGTTTTTT.

This chain uses TRBV7-8 with TRBJ1-2; D unclear. V was cut by 1 base and J by 4 bases, with 10 bases left in between. Per the germline V gene, CDR1 is SGHVS and CDR2 is FQNEAQ. This CDR3 has 14 residues. The CDR3 DNA sequence: TGTGCCAGCAGCTTAGACGGTTACGGCTATGGCTACACCTTC. Its translation: CASSLDGYGYGYTF.

The V gene is TRBV11-1, the J gene TRBJ2-5; 8 nucleotides line up with TRBD1. This CDR3 contains 14 residues. Germline trimming cut 4 bases from V and 5 bases from J; bases unmatched to any gene: 6. Germline loops: CDR1 SGHAT, CDR2 FQDESV (reference sequence). CDR3 nucleotide sequence: TGTGCCAGCAGCTGGCAGGGGGCGGGTGAGACCCAGTACTTC. Its translation is CASSWQGAGETQYF.

This clone was counted a few times. CDR3 bases: TGTGCCAGCAGCTTAACACAGGGGGGCGCCTACGAGCAGTACTTC. It is translated as CASSLTQGGAYEQYF. This rearrangement joins TRBV7-9 to TRBJ2-7; 8 nucleotides align to TRBD1. CDR1 is SEHNR, CDR2 FQNEAQ, per germline (reference sequence). The CDR3 is 15 residues long. Unmatched junction bases numbered 5, after V lost 2 bases and J lost 2 bases.

This chain connects TRBV7-8 to TRBJ1-1; a possible D gene is TRBD1 (6 bases). CDR3 size: 14 residues. V was shortened by 2 bases and J by 4 bases, with 11 bases between the two germline ends. The germline V gene has CDR1 SGHVS and CDR2 FQNEAQ. CDR3 amino acids: CASSLSGGPTEAFF. The CDR3 nucleotides are TGTGCCAGCAGCTTATCTGGGGGCCCCACTGAAGCTTTCTTT.